This TCR beta chain was obtained from a study of shared clonotypes between healthy human individuals. The investigators split CD4+ cells into a CD45RA+ naive subset and a CD45RA-negative memory subset. Measured with immunoSEQ multiplex PCR; TCRdb has only the in-frame clones, and not every one. Of some 1.5 million clones in the sample, 95% to 99% were seen once. As for this clone: Its antigen remains unknown.

After removal of 3 bases from V and 6 bases from J, the junction contained 12 bases not matched to a gene. Germline V gives CDR1 SGDLS, CDR2 YYNGEE. CDR3 length: 16 residues. Study observations and caveats: Clonotypes shared by all four sorted-subset donors had higher generation probabilities than non-shared clonotypes.

The clonotype originates from a young man in good health. The J gene is TRBJ2-3, the V gene TRBV9, with 8 bases that match TRBD2. The sequencing input was naive CD4+ T cells sorted from blood. The subset is: CD45RA+ positively selected. In DNA form, the CDR3 reads TGTGCCAGCAGCGATGAAGTAGCGGGGCCTTTCGATACGCAGTATTTT. Translation: CASSDEVAGPFDTQYF.